The rows below give T cell receptor beta chains drawn from one sample of a study of cytomegalovirus exposure and HLA in healthy donors. Clones were read by immunoSEQ multiplex PCR, and TCRdb kept only the in-frame ones, dropping some. The top ten hold 1% of the sample, which has 100,000 to 150,000 clones, 80% seen once. Sequenced sample: PBMCs. All receptors come from a man between 35 and 55 years old in good health and CMV-seronegative. Each CDR3 is given with its conserved first and last residue. Fields, in order: CDR3 protein, CDR3 DNA, J gene, clone size, V gene, D gene. D genes are given only for firm matches. Only part of the rows carry a size: once, few, many, or a class if the clone is expanded.

CDR3 protein: CASSERQNTEAFF
CDR3 DNA: TGTGCCAGCAGTGAAAGACAGAACACTGAAGCTTTCTTT
J gene: TRBJ1-1
clone size: few
V gene: TRBV2
D gene: NA

CDR3 protein: CASGRGAETQYF
CDR3 DNA: TGTGCCAGCGGCCGGGGTGCAGAGACCCAGTACTTC
J gene: TRBJ2-5
clone size: NA
V gene: TRBV6-5
D gene: NA

CDR3 protein: CASSPRTTTYEQYF
CDR3 DNA: TGTGCCAGCAGCCCGAGGACTACGACCTACGAGCAGTACTTC
J gene: TRBJ2-7
clone size: NA
V gene: TRBV7-2
D gene: NA

CDR3 protein: CASSQGGYEQYF
CDR3 DNA: TGTGCCAGCAGTCAAGGGGGCTACGAGCAGTACTTC
J gene: TRBJ2-7
clone size: NA
V gene: TRBV7-2
D gene: NA

CDR3 protein: CASSFWSGGAGDTGELFF
CDR3 DNA: TGCGCCAGCAGCTTCTGGAGCGGGGGGGCCGGAGACACCGGGGAGCTGTTTTTT
J gene: TRBJ2-2
clone size: NA
V gene: TRBV5-1
D gene: TRBD2

CDR3 protein: CASSVLQGSPAFF
CDR3 DNA: TGTGCCAGCAGCGTTTTACAGGGGAGTCCAGCTTTCTTT
J gene: TRBJ1-1
clone size: NA
V gene: TRBV5-4
D gene: TRBD1

CDR3 protein: CARTGLYNSPLHF
CDR3 DNA: TGTGCCAGAACAGGGTTATATAATTCACCCCTCCACTTT
J gene: TRBJ1-6
clone size: NA
V gene: TRBV11-3
D gene: NA

CDR3 protein: CASSASGTGPTFSSF
CDR3 DNA: TGCGCCAGCAGCGCCTCCGGGACAGGCCCTACTTTTTCCTCCTTC
J gene: TRBJ2-7
clone size: NA
V gene: TRBV5-1
D gene: TRBD1

CDR3 protein: CASSLRGGANYNEQFF
CDR3 DNA: TGTGCCAGCAGCCTTAGGGGAGGGGCAAACTACAATGAGCAGTTCTTC
J gene: TRBJ2-1
clone size: once
V gene: TRBV11-2
D gene: TRBD2

CDR3 protein: CASSLLQGVAGELFF
CDR3 DNA: TGTGCCAGCAGCTTGCTTCAGGGGGTGGCCGGGGAGCTGTTTTTT
J gene: TRBJ2-2
clone size: few
V gene: TRBV5-4
D gene: TRBD1

CDR3 protein: CASSNLTQENTGELFF
CDR3 DNA: TGTGCCAGCAGCAACCTCACACAGGAGAACACCGGGGAGCTGTTTTTT
J gene: TRBJ2-2
clone size: NA
V gene: TRBV21-1
D gene: NA

CDR3 protein: CSGTTVGADTQYF
CDR3 DNA: TGCAGCGGAACCACTGTGGGAGCAGATACGCAGTATTTT
J gene: TRBJ2-3
clone size: NA
V gene: TRBV29-1
D gene: NA

CDR3 protein: CSVELGGLAGGPQTQYF
CDR3 DNA: TGCAGCGTTGAACTCGGGGGACTAGCGGGAGGGCCGCAGACCCAGTACTTC
J gene: TRBJ2-5
clone size: NA
V gene: TRBV29-1
D gene: TRBD2

CDR3 protein: CASSLGAGGFYEQYF
CDR3 DNA: TGCGCCAGCAGCTTGGGGGCCGGGGGATTCTACGAGCAGTACTTC
J gene: TRBJ2-7
clone size: few
V gene: TRBV5-1
D gene: NA

CDR3 protein: CASSVGQGLEAFF
CDR3 DNA: TGTGCCAGCAGTGTAGGACAGGGGCTTGAAGCTTTCTTT
J gene: TRBJ1-1
clone size: once
V gene: TRBV2
D gene: TRBD1

CDR3 protein: CASRGSGAANTGELFF
CDR3 DNA: TGTGCCAGCAGGGGTTCAGGGGCCGCGAACACCGGGGAGCTGTTTTTT
J gene: TRBJ2-2
clone size: NA
V gene: TRBV6-6
D gene: NA

CDR3 protein: CASSYSARSTYEQYF
CDR3 DNA: TGTGCCAGCAGTTATAGCGCCCGTAGTACCTACGAGCAGTACTTC
J gene: TRBJ2-7
clone size: NA
V gene: TRBV6-5
D gene: NA

CDR3 protein: CASSKETAEAFF
CDR3 DNA: TGTGCCAGCAGCAAAGAGACAGCTGAAGCTTTCTTT
J gene: TRBJ1-1
clone size: few
V gene: TRBV21-1
D gene: NA

CDR3 protein: CATGQGVEKLFF
CDR3 DNA: TGTGCCACGGGACAGGGAGTTGAAAAACTGTTTTTT
J gene: TRBJ1-4
clone size: NA
V gene: TRBV2
D gene: TRBD1

CDR3 protein: CSVGTSGAHTDTQYF
CDR3 DNA: TGCAGCGTTGGGACTAGCGGAGCTCATACAGATACGCAGTATTTT
J gene: TRBJ2-3
clone size: NA
V gene: TRBV29-1
D gene: TRBD2

CDR3 protein: CASSYQGQSYEQYF
CDR3 DNA: TGTGCCAGCAGTTATCAGGGGCAGTCCTACGAGCAGTACTTC
J gene: TRBJ2-7
clone size: NA
V gene: TRBV6-6
D gene: NA

CDR3 protein: CASRLRAGWESPLHF
CDR3 DNA: TGTGCCAGTAGGCTTCGAGCGGGGTGGGAATCACCCCTCCACTTT
J gene: TRBJ1-6
clone size: NA
V gene: TRBV19
D gene: NA

CDR3 protein: CASSWNGLGGNEKLFF
CDR3 DNA: TGCGCCAGCAGCTGGAACGGGTTAGGGGGCAATGAAAAACTGTTTTTT
J gene: TRBJ1-4
clone size: NA
V gene: TRBV5-1
D gene: TRBD1

CDR3 protein: CASSLAAGLEAFF
CDR3 DNA: TGCGCCAGCAGCTTGGCTGCAGGACTTGAAGCTTTCTTT
J gene: TRBJ1-1
clone size: NA
V gene: TRBV5-1
D gene: NA

CDR3 protein: CASSPYYRGINSPLHF
CDR3 DNA: TGTGCCAGTAGTCCCTATTACAGGGGGATTAATTCACCCCTCCACTTT
J gene: TRBJ1-6
clone size: NA
V gene: TRBV19
D gene: TRBD1

CDR3 protein: CASSPGQGISEAFF
CDR3 DNA: TGTGCCAGCTCACCCGGACAGGGAATCTCTGAAGCTTTCTTT
J gene: TRBJ1-1
clone size: NA
V gene: TRBV18
D gene: TRBD1

CDR3 protein: CASMPPGRITNEKLFF
CDR3 DNA: TGTGCCAGCATGCCCCCGGGGAGAATTACTAATGAAAAACTGTTTTTT
J gene: TRBJ1-4
clone size: NA
V gene: TRBV25-1
D gene: NA

CDR3 protein: CASRPRAGQGGTEAFF
CDR3 DNA: TGTGCCAGCAGACCTAGGGCCGGACAGGGGGGTACTGAAGCTTTCTTT
J gene: TRBJ1-1
clone size: NA
V gene: TRBV5-8
D gene: TRBD1

CDR3 protein: CASSRGNEQFF
CDR3 DNA: TGCGCCAGCAGCAGGGGGAACGAGCAGTTCTTC
J gene: TRBJ2-1
clone size: once
V gene: TRBV10-1
D gene: TRBD1